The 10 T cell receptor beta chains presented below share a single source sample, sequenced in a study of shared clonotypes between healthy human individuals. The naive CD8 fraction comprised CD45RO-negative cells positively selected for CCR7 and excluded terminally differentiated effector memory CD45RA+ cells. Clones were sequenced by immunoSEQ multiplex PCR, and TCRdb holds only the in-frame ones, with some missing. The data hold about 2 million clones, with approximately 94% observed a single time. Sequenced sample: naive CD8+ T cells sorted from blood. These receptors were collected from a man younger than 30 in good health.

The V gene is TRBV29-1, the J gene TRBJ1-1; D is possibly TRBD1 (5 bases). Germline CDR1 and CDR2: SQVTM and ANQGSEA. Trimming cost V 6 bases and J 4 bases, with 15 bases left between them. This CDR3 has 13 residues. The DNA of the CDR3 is TGCAGCGTGTCCGGGACTGAGGGCACTGAAGCTTTCTTT. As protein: CSVSGTEGTEAFF.

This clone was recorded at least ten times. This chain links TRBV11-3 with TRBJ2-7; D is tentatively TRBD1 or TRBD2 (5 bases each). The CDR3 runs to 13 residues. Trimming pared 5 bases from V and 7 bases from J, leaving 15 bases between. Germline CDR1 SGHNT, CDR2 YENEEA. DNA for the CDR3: TGTGCCAGCAGCCTCGGGACCGGAGAAGAGCAGTACTTC. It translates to CASSLGTGEEQYF. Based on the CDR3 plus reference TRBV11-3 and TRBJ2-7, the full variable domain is EAGVVQSPRYKIIEKKQPVAFWCNPISGHNTLYWYLQNLGQGPELLIRYENEEAVDDSQLPKDRFSAERLKGVDSTLKIQPAELGDSAVYLCASSLGTGEEQYFGPGTRLTVT.

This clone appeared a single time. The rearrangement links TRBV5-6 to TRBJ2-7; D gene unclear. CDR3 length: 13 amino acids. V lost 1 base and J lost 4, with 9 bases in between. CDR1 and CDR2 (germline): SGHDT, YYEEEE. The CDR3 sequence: CASSLRAEYEQYF. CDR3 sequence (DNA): TGTGCCAGCAGCTTGAGGGCTGAGTACGAGCAGTACTTC. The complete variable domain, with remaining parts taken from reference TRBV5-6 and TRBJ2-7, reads DAGVTQSPTHLIKTRGQQVTLRCSPKSGHDTVSWYQQALGQGPQFIFQYYEEEERQRGNFPDRFSGHQFPNYSSELNVNALLLGDSALYLCASSLRAEYEQYFGPGTRLTVT.

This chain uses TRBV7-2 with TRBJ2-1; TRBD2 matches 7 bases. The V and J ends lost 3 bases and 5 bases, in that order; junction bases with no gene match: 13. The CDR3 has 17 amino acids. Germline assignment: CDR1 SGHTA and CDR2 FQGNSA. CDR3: CASSLTELALVNNEQFF. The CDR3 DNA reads TGTGCCAGCAGCTTGACAGAACTAGCGTTGGTAAACAATGAGCAGTTCTTC.

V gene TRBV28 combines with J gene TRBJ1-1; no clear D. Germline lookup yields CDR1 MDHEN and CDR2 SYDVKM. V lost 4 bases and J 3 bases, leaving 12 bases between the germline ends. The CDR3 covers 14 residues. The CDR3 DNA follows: TGTGCCAGCAGTTGGGCGGGGTTGGACACTGAAGCTTTCTTT. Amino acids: CASSWAGLDTEAFF. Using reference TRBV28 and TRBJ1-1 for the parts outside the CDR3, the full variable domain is DVKVTQSSRYLVKRTGEKVFLECVQDMDHENMFWYRQDPGLGLRLIYFSYDVKMKEKGDIPEGYSVSREKKERFSLILESASTNQTSMYLCASSWAGLDTEAFFGQGTRLTVV.

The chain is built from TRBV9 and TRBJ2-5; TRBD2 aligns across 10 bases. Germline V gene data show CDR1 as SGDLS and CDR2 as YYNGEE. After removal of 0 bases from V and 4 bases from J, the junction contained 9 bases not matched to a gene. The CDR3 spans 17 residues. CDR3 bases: TGTGCCAGCAGCGTAGCTTGGTCTAGCGGGAGCTTAGAGACCCAGTACTTC. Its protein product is CASSVAWSSGSLETQYF.

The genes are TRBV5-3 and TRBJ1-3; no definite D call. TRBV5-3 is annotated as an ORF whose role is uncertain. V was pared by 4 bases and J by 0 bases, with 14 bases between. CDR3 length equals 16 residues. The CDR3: CARSQCGPVSGNTIYF. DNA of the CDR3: TGTGCCAGAAGCCAGTGCGGACCCGTCTCTGGAAACACCATATATTTT.

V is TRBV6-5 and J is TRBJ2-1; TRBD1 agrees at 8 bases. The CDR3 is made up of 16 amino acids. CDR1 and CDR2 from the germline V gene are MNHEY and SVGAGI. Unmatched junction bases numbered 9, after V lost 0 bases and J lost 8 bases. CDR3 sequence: CASSYSTGEVLDEQFF. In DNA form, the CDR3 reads TGTGCCAGCAGTTACTCGACAGGGGAAGTGTTGGATGAGCAGTTCTTC.

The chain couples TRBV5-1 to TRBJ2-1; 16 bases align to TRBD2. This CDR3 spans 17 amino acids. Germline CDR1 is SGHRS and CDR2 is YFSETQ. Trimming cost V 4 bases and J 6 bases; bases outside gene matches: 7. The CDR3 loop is CASSLGTSGGALNEQFF. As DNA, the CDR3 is TGCGCCAGCAGCCTCGGGACTAGCGGGGGGGCCCTCAATGAGCAGTTCTTC.

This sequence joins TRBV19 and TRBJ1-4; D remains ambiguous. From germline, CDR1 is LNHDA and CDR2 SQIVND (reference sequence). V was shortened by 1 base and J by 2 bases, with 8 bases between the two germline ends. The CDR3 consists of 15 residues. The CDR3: CASSIAGSTNEKLFF. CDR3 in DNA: TGTGCCAGTAGTATAGCGGGGTCCACTAATGAAAAACTGTTTTTT.